In its sample, the clone carrying this T cell receptor (beta chain) was seen many times. The sample is drawn from a study of T cells of healthy individuals. Each CDR3 protein gets one entry after TCRdb re-called the 5' RACE reads with MiXCR. Counted here are about 96,000 distinct CDR3 sequences, 15% to 20% occurring once; the ten biggest clones make up roughly 6.2%. Germline CDR1 reads SGHVS; CDR2 reads FQNEAQ. Trimming pared 0 bases from V and 2 bases from J, leaving 12 bases between. The CDR3 covers 16 residues. The chain uses TRBV7-8 and TRBJ2-3; the D is unclear. This receptor was obtained from a human donor in good health. CDR3 coding DNA: TGTGCCAGCAGCTTAGCGTGGGTGGGCCCCACAGATACGCAGTATTTT. Translated: CASSLAWVGPTDTQYF.